These 21 T cell receptor beta chains were sequenced from one sample in a study of blood T cell repertoires in COVID-19. The repertoire was sequenced with immunoSEQ multiplex PCR; TCRdb's copy has only in-frame clones and lacks some. The sample carries over 75,000 clones, 80% recorded once. Source material: peripheral blood. The origin of the receptors is a woman aged 70-85 years with acute or convalescent COVID-19.

The rearrangement links TRBV19 to TRBJ1-5; possible D gene TRBD1, 5 bases. V gave up 1 base and J gave up 5 bases, with 15 bases separating them. CDR1 and CDR2 (germline): LNHDA, SQIVND (reference sequence). This CDR3 has 16 amino acids. The CDR3, as DNA: TGTGCCAGTAGTATAGGAGGCCAGGGCCGGGATCAGCCCCAGCATTTT. This gives the protein CASSIGGQGRDQPQHF.

The chain employs TRBV11-2 and TRBJ2-2; D not resolved. The CDR3 has 12 amino acids. Between the trimmed V and J ends, which lost 3 bases and 4 bases, there was a span of 3 bases. The germline CDR1 and CDR2 sequences are SGHAT and FQNNGV. This chain's CDR3 is CASSFFTGELFF. CDR3 coding DNA: TGTGCCAGCAGCTTCTTCACCGGGGAGCTGTTTTTT.

This clone was observed a handful of times. This chain connects TRBV2 to TRBJ1-1; 7 bases align to TRBD1. J gave up 5 bases and V 6 bases, and 6 bases lay outside the gene matches. CDR3 length: 13 amino acids. CDR1 is SNHLY, CDR2 FYNNEI, per germline. The CDR3 coding sequence is TGTGCCAGCAGCGACAGGGAAGGTACTGAAGCTTTCTTT. It encodes CASSDREGTEAFF.

The chain combines TRBV29-1 with TRBJ2-2, with D perhaps matching TRBD2 (6 bases). CDR1 is SQVTM, CDR2 ANQGSEA, per germline. The length of the CDR3 is 14 residues. Trimming stripped 4 bases from V and 0 bases from J, with 9 bases between. CDR3 region: CSVAEGSNTGELFF. Written as DNA, the CDR3 is TGCAGCGTTGCGGAGGGGTCGAACACCGGGGAGCTGTTTTTT.

The chain employs TRBV5-1 and TRBJ1-6, with TRBD1 identical over 10 bases. The junction had 3 bases not matched to a gene; V was cut back by 1 base and J by 8 bases. Germline lookup yields CDR1 SGHRS and CDR2 YFSETQ. This CDR3 contains 15 residues. The CDR3 bases are TGCGCCAGCAGCTTGACCGGGACAGGGGATTCACCCCTCCACTTT. This gives the protein CASSLTGTGDSPLHF.

In this sample, this clone turned up a few times. V is TRBV14 and J is TRBJ2-1; D gene uncertain. The V end was cut by 0 bases, the J end by 10 bases, with 13 bases between. CDR3 length: 14 residues. Germline lookup yields CDR1 SGHDN and CDR2 FVKESK. CDR3 nucleotides: TGTGCCAGCAGCCAAGAATTCGCGAGCAGGGAGCAGTTCTTC. This gives the protein CASSQEFASREQFF.

This clone was seen once. The chain uses TRBV27 and TRBJ2-7, with a tentative D call TRBD2 (6 bases). This CDR3 spans 14 amino acids. CDR1 and CDR2 from the germline V gene are MNHEY and SMNVEV (reference sequence). Trimming pared 4 bases from V and 3 bases from J, leaving 13 bases between. CDR3 sequence: CASSSLGGNYEQYF. CDR3 coding DNA: TGTGCCAGCAGTTCCCTGGGGGGTAACTACGAGCAGTACTTC.

The chain uses TRBV7-9 and TRBJ2-2; 10 bases are shared with TRBD2. The germline V gene has CDR1 SEHNR and CDR2 FQNEAQ (reference sequence). The ends lost 4 bases at V and 4 bases at J; junction bases unmatched: 6. CDR3 length equals 16 residues. The CDR3 region has the DNA TGTGCCAGCAGCTCTGGAGCGGGGGGGTCCACCGGGGAGCTGTTTTTT. Protein sequence: CASSSGAGGSTGELFF.

J is TRBJ2-1 and V is TRBV14, with TRBD2 matching 9 bases. This CDR3 is built from 17 residues. Germline loops: CDR1 SGHDN, CDR2 FVKESK. V shed 0 bases, J shed 6 bases, and the junction held 9 bases outside the gene matches. CDR3 DNA: TGTGCCAGCAGCCAAGATCGGGGCGGGAGGGCCCTCAATGAGCAGTTCTTC. It translates to CASSQDRGGRALNEQFF.

The chain uses TRBV3-1 (or the pseudogene TRBV3-2) and TRBJ2-5; 10 nucleotides align to TRBD2. V was clipped by 4 bases and J by 5 bases; unmatched bases: 19. The CDR3 loop spans 19 amino acids. Germline V lookup: CDR1 LGHDT, CDR2 YNNKEL (reference sequence). The CDR3: CASSLLPSGSWGFEETQYF. DNA of the CDR3: TGTGCCAGCAGCCTCCTGCCTAGCGGGAGTTGGGGGTTTGAGGAGACCCAGTACTTC.

The chain carries TRBV14 and TRBJ2-2, with 7 positions matching TRBD1. After removal of 2 bases from V and 7 bases from J, the junction contained 4 bases not matched to a gene. The germline V gene has CDR1 SGHDN and CDR2 FVKESK. The CDR3 sequence is 14 residues long. This chain's CDR3 is CASSQTGVDGELFF. Written as DNA, the CDR3 is TGTGCCAGCAGCCAAACAGGGGTGGACGGGGAGCTGTTTTTT.

The gene calls are TRBV18 and TRBJ1-5, with 9 bases identical to TRBD1. CDR3 length equals 16 residues. Germline V gene data show CDR1 as KGHSH and CDR2 as LQKENI. Trimming cost V 3 bases and J 7 bases; bases outside gene matches: 10. DNA of the CDR3: TGTGCCAGCTCACCCCCGGGACAGGGTACGGGACAGCCCCAGCATTTT. Translating it yields CASSPPGQGTGQPQHF.

V usage is TRBV6-5 and J usage is TRBJ2-7, with TRBD2 as a possible D gene (5 bases). Germline V lookup: CDR1 MNHEY, CDR2 SVGAGI. V lost 5 bases and J lost 5, with 13 bases in between. The CDR3 has 13 amino acids. CDR3 DNA sequence: TGTGCCAGCAGTCCAACTCACGGGAACGAGCAGTACTTC. Residues: CASSPTHGNEQYF.

The rearrangement joins TRBV5-6 to TRBJ2-5, with D possibly matching TRBD2 (5 bases). Germline CDR1 reads SGHDT; CDR2 reads YYEEEE. The V end was cut by 0 bases, the J end by 2 bases, with 11 bases between. The CDR3 sequence is 15 residues long. The CDR3 region has the DNA TGTGCCAGCAGCTTGGCCGGACTGGGGCAAGAGACCCAGTACTTC. Translating gives CASSLAGLGQETQYF. Full variable domain (missing parts from reference TRBV5-6 and TRBJ2-5): DAGVTQSPTHLIKTRGQQVTLRCSPKSGHDTVSWYQQALGQGPQFIFQYYEEEERQRGNFPDRFSGHQFPNYSSELNVNALLLGDSALYLCASSLAGLGQETQYFGPGTRLLVL.

The CDR3 DNA follows: TGTGCCAGCAGTCCGGTTCCTTCTGGAAACACCATATATTTT. Its translation: CASSPVPSGNTIYF. The rearrangement joins TRBV6-5 to TRBJ1-3; no clear D gene. Germline V gene lookup returns CDR1 MNHEY and CDR2 SVGAGI. The CDR3 spans 14 residues. Trimming pared 5 bases from V and 1 base from J, leaving 9 bases between.

The chain links TRBV9 to TRBJ1-6; weak D call: TRBD1 (5 bases). Per the germline V gene, CDR1 is SGDLS and CDR2 is YYNGEE. CDR3 size: 15 residues. V lost 3 bases to trimming and J lost 7 bases, with 14 bases between them. The CDR3 DNA is TGTGCCAGCAGCGGAGTGGGGCGGGGGAATTCACCCCTCCACTTT. Amino acids: CASSGVGRGNSPLHF. Using reference TRBV9 and TRBJ1-6 for the parts outside the CDR3, the full variable domain is DSGVTQTPKHLITATGQRVTLRCSPRSGDLSVYWYQQSLDQGLQFLIQYYNGEERAKGNILERFSAQQFPDLHSELNLSSLELGDSALYFCASSGVGRGNSPLHFGNGTRLTVT.

The V call is TRBV5-1, the J call TRBJ2-5; 7 bases fit TRBD2. Trimming cost V 2 bases and J 5 bases; bases outside gene matches: 12. The CDR3 spans 16 residues. The germline V gene has CDR1 SGHRS and CDR2 YFSETQ. CDR3 coding DNA: TGCGCCAGCAGCTTAATGGGGGGGACCGTGATGGAGACCCAGTACTTC. Its protein product is CASSLMGGTVMETQYF.

The V and J genes are TRBV6-5 and TRBJ1-3; a weak D match, TRBD1 (6 bases). The germline V gene has CDR1 MNHEY and CDR2 SVGAGI. The CDR3 has 14 residues. V was shortened by 6 bases and J by 0 bases, with 9 bases between the two germline ends. The CDR3 protein is CASRDRYSGNTIYF. DNA of the CDR3: TGTGCCAGCAGGGACAGATACTCTGGAAACACCATATATTTT.

Only a few counts were recorded for this clone. This rearrangement joins TRBV28 to TRBJ1-5; the D gene is possibly TRBD1 (6 bases). Trimming pared 3 bases from V and 3 bases from J, leaving 15 bases between. The germline CDR1 and CDR2 sequences are MDHEN and SYDVKM. The CDR3 loop spans 16 amino acids. The CDR3 loop is CASSLDRLTYNQPQHF. CDR3 coding DNA: TGTGCCAGCAGTTTGGACAGACTAACCTACAATCAGCCCCAGCATTTT. The full variable domain, rest sourced from reference TRBV28 and TRBJ1-5, is DVKVTQSSRYLVKRTGEKVFLECVQDMDHENMFWYRQDPGLGLRLIYFSYDVKMKEKGDIPEGYSVSREKKERFSLILESASTNQTSMYLCASSLDRLTYNQPQHFGDGTRLSIL.

The CDR3 reads CASSVASGGAWEQFF. The CDR3 region has the DNA TGTGCCAGCAGCGTAGCAAGCGGGGGGGCATGGGAGCAGTTCTTC. The chain couples TRBV9 to TRBJ2-1, with TRBD2 identical over 10 bases. The CDR3 loop spans 15 amino acids. After removal of 0 bases from V and 10 bases from J, the junction contained 7 bases not matched to a gene. The germline gives CDR1 SGDLS, CDR2 YYNGEE.

The CDR3 is CASSQEGAQGFRETQYF. The CDR3 DNA reads as TGTGCCAGCAGCCAAGAAGGGGCGCAGGGCTTTCGGGAGACCCAGTACTTC. The rearrangement uses TRBV14 and TRBJ2-5, with D tentatively TRBD1 (5 bases). Trimming removed 0 bases from V and 5 bases from J, with 19 bases in between. The germline gives CDR1 SGHDN, CDR2 FVKESK. CDR3 length: 17 amino acids.